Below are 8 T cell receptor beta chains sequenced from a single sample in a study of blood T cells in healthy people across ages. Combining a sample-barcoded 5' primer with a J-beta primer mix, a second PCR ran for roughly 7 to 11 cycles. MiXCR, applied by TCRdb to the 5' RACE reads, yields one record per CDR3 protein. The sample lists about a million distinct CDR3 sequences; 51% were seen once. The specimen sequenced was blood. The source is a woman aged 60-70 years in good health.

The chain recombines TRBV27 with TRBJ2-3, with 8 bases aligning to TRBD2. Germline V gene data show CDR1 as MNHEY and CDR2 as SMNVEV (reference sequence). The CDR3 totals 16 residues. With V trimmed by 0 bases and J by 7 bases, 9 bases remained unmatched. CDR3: CASSLSTAGGGNTQYF. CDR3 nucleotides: TGTGCCAGCAGTTTATCGACGGCGGGAGGTGGGAATACGCAGTATTTT.

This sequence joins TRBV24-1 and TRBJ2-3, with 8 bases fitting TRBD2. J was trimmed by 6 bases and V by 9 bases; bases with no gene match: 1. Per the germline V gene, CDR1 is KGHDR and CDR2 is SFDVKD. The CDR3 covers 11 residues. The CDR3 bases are TGTGCCACCCGGGAGGGCGATACGCAGTATTTT. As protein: CATREGDTQYF.

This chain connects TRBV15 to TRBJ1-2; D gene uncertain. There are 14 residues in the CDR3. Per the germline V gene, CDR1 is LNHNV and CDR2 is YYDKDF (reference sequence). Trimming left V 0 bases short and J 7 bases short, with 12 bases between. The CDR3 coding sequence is TGTGCCACCAGCAGAGATCCTCGTTTTCGTGGCTACACCTTC. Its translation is CATSRDPRFRGYTF.

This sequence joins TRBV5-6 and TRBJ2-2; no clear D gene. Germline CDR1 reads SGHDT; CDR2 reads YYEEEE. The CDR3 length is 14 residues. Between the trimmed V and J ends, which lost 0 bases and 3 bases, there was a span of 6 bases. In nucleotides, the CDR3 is TGTGCCAGCAGCTTGGTCGGTTACACCGGGGAGCTGTTTTTT. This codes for CASSLVGYTGELFF.

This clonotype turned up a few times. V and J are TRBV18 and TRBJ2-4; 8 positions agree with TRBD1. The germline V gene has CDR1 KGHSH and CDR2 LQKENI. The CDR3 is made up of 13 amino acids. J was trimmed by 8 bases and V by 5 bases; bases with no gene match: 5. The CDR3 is CASSGGQDDIQYF. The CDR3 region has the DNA TGTGCCAGCTCAGGGGGACAGGACGACATTCAGTACTTC.

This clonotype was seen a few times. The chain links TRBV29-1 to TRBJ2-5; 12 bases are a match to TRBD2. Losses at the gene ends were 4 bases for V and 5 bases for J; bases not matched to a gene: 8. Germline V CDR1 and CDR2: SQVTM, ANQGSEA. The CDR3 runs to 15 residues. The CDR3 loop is CSVAAGLAGWETQYF. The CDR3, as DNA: TGCAGCGTTGCGGCCGGACTAGCGGGATGGGAGACCCAGTACTTC.

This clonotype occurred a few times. CDR3 loop: CATSRSGQSSYEQYF. In DNA form, the CDR3 reads TGTGCCACCAGCAGGTCGGGACAAAGCTCCTACGAGCAGTACTTC. The V gene is TRBV15, the J gene TRBJ2-7; D is possibly TRBD1 (6 bases). The ends were cut back, 3 bases at V and 0 bases at J, with 12 bases in the middle. Looked up from germline, CDR1 is LNHNV and CDR2 is YYDKDF (reference sequence). This CDR3 region has 15 residues.

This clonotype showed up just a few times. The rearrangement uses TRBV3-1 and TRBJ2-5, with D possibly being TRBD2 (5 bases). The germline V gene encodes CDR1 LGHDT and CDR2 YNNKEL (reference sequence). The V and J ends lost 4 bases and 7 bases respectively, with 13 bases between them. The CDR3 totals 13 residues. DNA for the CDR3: TGTGCCAGCAGCCTCTTTGGGAGACCGACCCAGTACTTC. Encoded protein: CASSLFGRPTQYF.